Detailed here is one T cell receptor (beta chain). Its antigen remains unidentified. A second PCR of roughly 7 to 11 cycles used a sample-barcoded 5' primer and a J-beta primer mix. Every single cDNA molecule received a tag from a template-switch adaptor with 12 random nucleotides. Via MiXCR, TCRdb re-called the 5' RACE reads, giving one row per CDR3 protein. The sample includes hundreds of thousands of distinct CDR3 sequences, around 46% of them seen just once. The data are from a study of blood T cells in healthy people across ages. Points from the study as a whole: Naive CD4+ cells and diversity were both higher in long-lived donors than in aged donors. Age brought a roughly linear fall in TCR beta diversity measured per million T cells.

The people who gave samples were healthy Caucasians from Russia, aged roughly 6 to 90. The CDR3 is 14 amino acids. V was pared by 4 bases and J by 1 base, with 7 bases between. In germline, CDR1 is LGHNT, CDR2 FRNRAP. Material: blood. The clonotype originates from a woman between 55 and 75 years old in good health. The chain carries TRBV12-5 and TRBJ1-4; D gene uncertain. Written as DNA, the CDR3 is TGTGCTAGTGGTTCAGGTCGAACTAATGAAAAACTGTTTTTT. This translates into CASGSGRTNEKLFF.